One and the same sample provided the 29 T cell receptor beta chains below, sequenced in a study of T cells expressing NK-cell markers. Each CDR3 protein gets one entry in TCRdb, which reprocessed the 5' RACE reads and gives no DNA. The sample has some 340,000 distinct CDR3 sequences, and its top ten clones hold roughly 5.2%. The specimen sequenced was blood T cells: a sorted CD56 or NKG2C T cell subset, CD4+ or CD8+ T cells, or bulk PBMC T cells (not recorded which). These TCRs come from a man aged 18-75 years in good health.

The genes are TRBV30 and TRBJ2-4. Germline lookup yields CDR1 GTSNPN and CDR2 SVGIG (reference sequence). The CDR3 totals 14 residues. CDR3 amino acids: CAWSDGRAKNIQYF.

The genes are TRBV7-2 and TRBJ2-3; TCRdb's D gene call, TRBD1, goes unchecked for lack of DNA. Per germline, CDR1 SGHTA and CDR2 FQGNSA. This CDR3 has 16 residues. CDR3 sequence reads: CASSQNRDRFSYTQYF.

The chain uses TRBV6-5 and TRBJ2-3; the D call from TCRdb, TRBD1, cannot be confirmed without DNA. The germline V gene has CDR1 MNHEY and CDR2 SVGAGI. The CDR3 consists of 17 residues. The CDR3 protein is CASKTDRGRFGTDTQYF.

The chain employs TRBV5-1 and TRBJ2-3; as DNA is missing, the TRBD2 call by TCRdb cannot be tested. Germline lookup yields CDR1 SGHRS and CDR2 YFSETQ. This CDR3 has 18 amino acids. The CDR3 here is CASSLSRLAGTPGDTQYF.

The chain has TRBV5-1 and TRBJ1-6. Germline CDR1 reads SGHRS; CDR2 reads YFSETQ. The CDR3 covers 15 residues. CDR3 protein: CASSFQAASNSPLHF. The full variable domain, with the rest looked up from reference TRBV5-1 and TRBJ1-6, is KAGVTQTPRYLIKTRGQQVTLSCSPISGHRSVSWYQQTPGQGLQFLFEYFSETQRNKGNFPGRFSGRQFSNSRSEMNVSTLELGDSALYLCASSFQAASNSPLHFGNGTRLTVT.

The CDR3 here is CATSRDLASLNSPLHF. The J gene is TRBJ1-6, the V gene TRBV15. Germline CDR1 and CDR2: LNHNV and YYDKDF (reference sequence). The CDR3 extends over 16 amino acids.

The V and J genes are TRBV12-3 or TRBV12-4 and TRBJ1-2; TCRdb gives TRBD1 as the D gene, but with no DNA this cannot be confirmed. The CDR3 contains 15 residues. CDR3: CASNNLDREGEGYTF.

The rearrangement links TRBV20-1 to TRBJ2-7; TCRdb calls TRBD1, which cannot be checked without DNA. Germline CDR1 and CDR2: DFQATT and SNEGSKA (reference sequence). The CDR3 loop spans 15 amino acids. The CDR3 loop reads CSARGVSSFFYEQYF.

The rearrangement links TRBV5-1 to TRBJ1-3; TCRdb outputs TRBD1, but without DNA this stays unchecked. This CDR3 is 14 amino acids long. Germline V gives CDR1 SGHRS, CDR2 YFSETQ. Here the CDR3 reads CASSPDRAGNTIYF.

This chain uses TRBV28 with TRBJ1-5; TCRdb reports TRBD1, a call that lacks DNA to check it against. The CDR3 is 15 amino acids. Germline CDR1 and CDR2: MDHEN and SYDVKM. The CDR3 sequence: CASSLPGSNNQPQHF.

The chain combines TRBV20-1 with TRBJ1-1. Germline CDR1 DFQATT, CDR2 SNEGSKA (reference sequence). The CDR3 extends over 15 amino acids. This CDR3 is CSARVRGEVGTEAFF.

The chain uses TRBV10-2 and TRBJ2-3; lacking DNA, the TRBD1 call made by TCRdb goes unchecked. Germline V gene data show CDR1 as WSHSY and CDR2 as SAAADI. This CDR3 spans 16 amino acids. The CDR3 sequence: CASSEPQRRLTDTQYF.

The chain is built from TRBV5-1 and TRBJ2-5. The CDR3 sequence is 12 residues long. Per germline, CDR1 SGHRS and CDR2 YFSETQ. The CDR3: CASSNVGETQYF.

V gene TRBV14 combines with J gene TRBJ2-5; TCRdb's assignment of TRBD2 cannot be checked, as there is no DNA. The CDR3 loop spans 14 amino acids. Germline V CDR1 and CDR2: SGHDN, FVKESK. The CDR3 sequence is CASSQGAFLGTQYF.

This chain links TRBV4-2 with TRBJ1-2. Germline CDR1 LGHNA, CDR2 YNFKEQ. The CDR3 spans 14 residues. The CDR3 protein is CASSQQTVALGYTF.

The chain combines TRBV6-1 with TRBJ2-1; no DNA is available, so the TRBD1 call from TCRdb remains unchecked. Per the germline V gene, CDR1 is MNHNS and CDR2 is SASEGT. CDR3 size: 14 residues. The CDR3 loop is CASQWGRGQGEQFF.

This chain joins TRBV6-5 and TRBJ2-6. Germline V gene data show CDR1 as MNHEY and CDR2 as SVGAGI. This CDR3 is 16 amino acids long. The CDR3 here is CASSYSRGSGANVLTF.

The chain combines TRBV3-1 with TRBJ1-3; TCRdb's assignment of TRBD1 cannot be checked, as there is no DNA. The CDR3 covers 15 residues. Germline assignment: CDR1 LGHDT and CDR2 YNNKEL (reference sequence). The CDR3: CASSQDWTVGNTIYF. Complete variable domain (other parts from reference TRBV3-1 and TRBJ1-3): DTAVSQTPKYLVTQMGNDKSIKCEQNLGHDTMYWYKQDSKKFLKIMFSYNNKELIINETVPNRFSPKSPDKAHLNLHINSLELGDSAVYFCASSQDWTVGNTIYFGEGSWLTVV.

The rearrangement links TRBV28 to TRBJ2-3; with no DNA, the TCRdb D assignment of TRBD1 cannot be verified. The CDR3 is 16 amino acids. Germline lookup yields CDR1 MDHEN and CDR2 SYDVKM. The CDR3: CASSILNGQGTDTQYF.

The chain couples TRBV11-2 to TRBJ1-4. CDR3 length: 21 residues. Per the germline V gene, CDR1 is SGHAT and CDR2 is FQNNGV. CDR3 residues: CASRLMAKEPKRASTNEKLFF.

CDR3 loop: CASRAPGRANTIYF. The chain is built from TRBV7-2 and TRBJ1-3. The CDR3 has 14 amino acids. CDR1 and CDR2 from the germline V gene are SGHTA and FQGNSA.

The genes are TRBV7-9 and TRBJ2-1; TCRdb names TRBD1, which stays unverified in the absence of DNA. Germline V gene sequence: CDR1 SEHNR, CDR2 FQNEAQ (reference sequence). The CDR3 is 15 amino acids. CDR3 region: CASSLAVRDEGEQFF.

This sequence joins TRBV13 and TRBJ2-3; TCRdb reports TRBD1, a call that lacks DNA to check it against. Germline CDR1 is PRHDT and CDR2 is FYEKMQ (reference sequence). This CDR3 is 17 amino acids long. Here the CDR3 reads CASSSPPAGGFTDTQYF.

The chain links TRBV21-1 to TRBJ1-5. TRBV21-1 is listed as a pseudogene. The CDR3 spans 16 residues. The CDR3 here is CASSKAKPEGDQPQHF.

V is TRBV12-3 or TRBV12-4 and J is TRBJ2-3; lacking DNA, the TRBD2 call made by TCRdb goes unchecked. This CDR3 has 16 amino acids. This CDR3 reads CASRLGMGLPQDTQYF.

The chain employs TRBV5-5 and TRBJ2-1; TCRdb designates TRBD1, a call that cannot be tested without DNA. Germline assignment: CDR1 SGHKS and CDR2 YYEKEE (reference sequence). This CDR3 is built from 18 residues. The CDR3 protein is CASSLTTPGGERHNEQFF.

The chain joins TRBV7-2 to TRBJ2-1; the TCRdb D gene call, TRBD1, has no DNA to confirm it. The germline gives CDR1 SGHTA, CDR2 FQGNSA. This CDR3 has 15 residues. The CDR3 sequence is CASSLSGTYYNEQFF.

The V gene is TRBV10-3, the J gene TRBJ2-1; the D call of TRBD1 rests on TCRdb alone, since no DNA is present to check it. Germline V gene lookup returns CDR1 ENHRY and CDR2 SYGVKD. The CDR3 covers 15 residues. CDR3 sequence reads: CAISESMQGAHEQFF.

The V call is TRBV10-3, the J call TRBJ1-5. Germline-derived CDR1 and CDR2 are ENHRY and SYGVKD. CDR3 length: 16 residues. The CDR3 here is CAISESARSDNQPQHF.